One sample yielded the 15 T cell receptor beta chains listed below, sequenced in a study of CD8 T cells in ankylosing spondylitis (dated by TCRdb to 2015 to 2018). The library was produced with 5' RACE. TCRdb records Illumina HiSeq 2500 as the sequencer. Starting from the raw public reads, TCRdb applied fastp trimming at Q25, assembled clones with MiXCR and retained in-frame beta chains. Entries that share a CDR3 protein sequence are merged under the most common genes and DNA. This sample has about 340,000 distinct CDR3 sequences in its table, and approximately 14% of those were observed once. Clones ranked in the top ten supply about 1% of the sample. The sample comprised blood, either unsorted or a sorted T cell fraction (not recorded which). The receptors here all came from a male donor with ankylosing spondylitis or in good health (not recorded which).

The V gene is TRBV3-1, the J gene TRBJ2-3, with D hard to call. CDR1 LGHDT and CDR2 YNNKEL come from the germline V gene (reference sequence). The CDR3 runs 15 residues. V gave up 3 bases and J gave up 0 bases, with 10 bases separating them. CDR3 residues: CASSQRFSSTDTQYF. The DNA of the CDR3 is TGTGCCAGCAGCCAGCGGTTTTCTAGCACAGATACGCAGTATTTT.

The chain has TRBV6-5 and TRBJ2-6; possibly TRBD1 for D (6 bases). V was cut by 1 base and J by 2 bases, with 12 bases left in between. Per the germline V gene, CDR1 is MNHEY and CDR2 is SVGAGI. The length of the CDR3 is 17 residues. CDR3 sequence (DNA): TGTGCCAGCAGTTACTACTCAGGGGCGCCTGGGGCCAACGTCCTGACTTTC. This gives the protein CASSYYSGAPGANVLTF.

This chain joins TRBV5-6 and TRBJ2-7; the D gene is possibly TRBD2 (7 bases). V gave up 4 bases and J gave up 2 bases, with 19 bases separating them. Germline values: CDR1 SGHDT, CDR2 YYEEEE. CDR3 size: 16 residues. The CDR3 region has the DNA TGTGCCAGCAGCGCTCGTCGGGGGGCTCGGCCCTACGAGCAGTACTTC. Amino acids: CASSARRGARPYEQYF.

This clonotype was seen only a few times. The CDR3 DNA follows: TGTGCCAGCAGTTCCGGGACGTTGCCCGAAGCTTTCTTT. Translation: CASSSGTLPEAFF. The chain carries TRBV5-6 and TRBJ1-1; D might be TRBD1 (5 bases). There are 13 residues in the CDR3. The germline V and J ends were trimmed by 5 bases and 8 bases, with 16 bases remaining between them. The germline CDR1 and CDR2 sequences are SGHDT and YYEEEE. Looking up the rest from reference TRBV5-6 and TRBJ1-1 gives the full variable domain: DAGVTQSPTHLIKTRGQQVTLRCSPKSGHDTVSWYQQALGQGPQFIFQYYEEEERQRGNFPDRFSGHQFPNYSSELNVNALLLGDSALYLCASSSGTLPEAFFGQGTRLTVV.

The chain couples TRBV3-1 to TRBJ2-7; 8 nucleotides match TRBD2. V lost 0 bases, J lost 1 base, and 11 bases stayed unmatched. The CDR3 loop spans 18 amino acids. Germline assignment: CDR1 LGHDT and CDR2 YNNKEL (reference sequence). Written as DNA, the CDR3 is TGTGCCAGCAGCCAAGACGAAGCGGGAGTTTTAAGGTCCTACGAGCAGTACTTC. Translating it yields CASSQDEAGVLRSYEQYF.

There are a few counts of this clonotype. The chain carries TRBV7-2 and TRBJ2-3; the match to TRBD2 covers 8 bases. The CDR3 runs 17 residues. With 5 bases clipped from V and 1 base from J, the junction kept 11 bases outside the gene matches. Germline V lookup: CDR1 SGHTA, CDR2 FQGNSA. In nucleotides, the CDR3 is TGTGCCAGCAGCCCTTTAGCGGGGACCGGGGGCACAGATACGCAGTATTTT. Residues: CASSPLAGTGGTDTQYF.

This clonotype showed up just a few times. The CDR3 DNA follows: TGTGCCAGCAGCCGTCGGACAGCTATCACAGATACGCAGTATTTT. Translation gives CASSRRTAITDTQYF. The V gene is TRBV7-2, the J gene TRBJ2-3; maybe TRBD1 (6 bases). From germline, CDR1 is SGHTA and CDR2 FQGNSA. V was shortened by 5 bases and J by 2 bases, with 14 bases between the two germline ends. The CDR3 totals 15 residues.

This chain links TRBV10-3 with TRBJ2-2, with 8 bases identical to TRBD2. Germline V gives CDR1 ENHRY, CDR2 SYGVKD. V was clipped by 4 bases and J by 0 bases; unmatched bases: 4. This CDR3 is built from 16 residues. The CDR3 spells CAISGREGANTGELFF. DNA for the CDR3: TGTGCCATCAGTGGTCGGGAGGGGGCGAACACCGGGGAGCTGTTTTTT.

The sample holds a few counts of this clonotype. V and J are TRBV20-1 and TRBJ2-1; the D is unclear. V was pared by 6 bases and J by 0 bases, with 9 bases between. CDR3 length equals 13 residues. Germline-derived CDR1 and CDR2 are DFQATT and SNEGSKA (reference sequence). The CDR3 loop is CSARTSSYNEQFF. The CDR3 nucleotides are TGCAGTGCGAGGACGAGCTCCTACAATGAGCAGTTCTTC.

This clonotype was detected ten times or more. The genes are TRBV5-5 and TRBJ1-5, with 10 positions matching TRBD1. Germline values: CDR1 SGHKS, CDR2 YYEKEE (reference sequence). Germline trimming cut 2 bases from V and 5 bases from J; bases unmatched to any gene: 4. The CDR3 totals 15 residues. The CDR3 region has the DNA TGTGCCAGCAGCTTCTCGGACAGGGGGTATCAGCCCCAGCATTTT. The encoded protein is CASSFSDRGYQPQHF.

The genes are TRBV25-1 and TRBJ2-5; unclear D gene. In germline, CDR1 is MGHDK, CDR2 SYGVNS. CDR3 length: 12 residues. The ends were cut back, 7 bases at V and 0 bases at J, with 6 bases in the middle. As DNA, the CDR3 is TGTGCCAGCACCCTCGACCAAGAGACCCAGTACTTC. Translated: CASTLDQETQYF.

The sample holds a few counts of this clonotype. The chain combines TRBV10-3 with TRBJ2-7, with no clear D. V shed 0 bases and J shed 4 bases, with 10 bases lying between them. The length of the CDR3 is 14 residues. CDR1 and CDR2 from the germline V gene are ENHRY and SYGVKD. Here the CDR3 reads CAISESTVGYEQYF. In nucleotides, the CDR3 is TGTGCCATCAGTGAGTCAACGGTGGGGTACGAGCAGTACTTC.

The rearrangement joins TRBV15 to TRBJ2-4, with D possibly TRBD2 on 5 matching bases. The germline CDR1 and CDR2 sequences are LNHNV and YYDKDF (reference sequence). CDR3 length equals 13 residues. Trimming cost V 5 bases and J 8 bases, with 13 bases left between them. This CDR3 reads CATSAGVEDIQYF. The CDR3 DNA reads as TGTGCCACCAGCGCCGGGGTGGAGGACATTCAGTACTTC.

The chain carries TRBV12-3 or TRBV12-4 and TRBJ1-1; TRBD1 matches at 8 bases. Germline trimming cut 1 base from V and 11 bases from J; bases unmatched to any gene: 6. This CDR3 is built from 13 residues. CDR3 DNA sequence: TGTGCCAGCAGTTTAGGTAGGGACAGGAAGGCTTTCTTT. Protein sequence: CASSLGRDRKAFF.

V usage is TRBV12-3 or TRBV12-4 and J usage is TRBJ2-3, with D possibly matching TRBD2 (6 bases). V was cut by 0 bases and J by 4 bases, with 23 bases left in between. CDR3 length: 19 residues. This chain's CDR3 is CASSLATLLARGSADTQYF. The CDR3 DNA sequence: TGTGCCAGCAGTTTAGCCACACTACTAGCTCGCGGCTCCGCAGATACGCAGTATTTT.